This TCR beta chain was recovered during a study of CD4 T cell repertoires in COVID-19. The data were produced by immunoSEQ multiplex PCR, yet TCRdb's version contains in-frame clones alone and is incomplete. The table includes more than 65,000 clones, 83% detected once. The CDR3 consists of 13 residues. CDR1 SGHTA and CDR2 FQGNSA come from the germline V gene. The J segment lost 5 bases and the V segment lost 4 bases, leaving 3 bases of the junction unmatched. Only a few counts were recorded for this clone. The sequence was collected from a human donor who had COVID-19. The chain carries TRBV7-2 and TRBJ2-7; 9 bases fit TRBD1. The material sequenced was CD4+ T cells from peripheral blood, taken after recovery from COVID-19. The CDR3 DNA sequence: TGTGCCAGCAGCTCACAGGGGGCGGACGAGCAGTACTTC. This gives the protein CASSSQGADEQYF.